This T cell receptor (beta chain) was recovered during a study of T cell repertoires in cytomegalovirus infection. Overall study: Public TCR beta signatures marked donors with CMV infection and the matching HLA.

This clonotype has a count of ten or more. Its antigen remains unknown. The ends were cut back, 9 bases at V and 1 base at J, with 18 bases in the middle. The CDR3 runs 15 residues. CDR1 is MNHEY, CDR2 SVGEGT, per germline. MiXCR, run by TCRdb on the reads, gives a single entry per CDR3 protein. The table lists about 300,000 distinct CDR3 sequences, about a tenth of them singletons. Study-level results: Identification of carriers of CMV plus the relevant HLA was achieved through cumulative public TCR beta family frequency. The ex vivo response was dominated by HLA-C-restricted CMV-specific TCR beta clonotypes.

Material for sequencing was PBMCs. The genes are TRBV6-2 or TRBV6-3 and TRBJ1-1, with D possibly TRBD1 on 6 matching bases. The source is a human donor in good health (CMV status not recorded). Some clones in this sample may be carry-over from other donors' samples. The CDR3 sequence is CASMPSGTRNTEAFF. The CDR3 DNA reads as TGTGCCAGTATGCCGAGCGGGACACGGAACACTGAAGCTTTCTTT.